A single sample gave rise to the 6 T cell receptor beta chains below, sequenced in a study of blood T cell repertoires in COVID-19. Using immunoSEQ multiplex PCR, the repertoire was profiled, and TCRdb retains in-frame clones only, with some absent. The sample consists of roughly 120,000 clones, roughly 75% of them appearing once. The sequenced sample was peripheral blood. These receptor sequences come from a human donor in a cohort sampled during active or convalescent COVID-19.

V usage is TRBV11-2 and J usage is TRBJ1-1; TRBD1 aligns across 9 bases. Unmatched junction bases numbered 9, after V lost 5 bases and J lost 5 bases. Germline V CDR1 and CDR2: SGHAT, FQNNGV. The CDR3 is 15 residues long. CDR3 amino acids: CASSITGTGSTEAFF. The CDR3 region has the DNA TGTGCCAGCAGCATAACCGGGACAGGGTCAACTGAAGCTTTCTTT.

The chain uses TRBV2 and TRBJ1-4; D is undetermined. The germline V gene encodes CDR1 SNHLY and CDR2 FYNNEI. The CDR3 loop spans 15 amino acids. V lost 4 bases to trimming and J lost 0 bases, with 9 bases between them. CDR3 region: CASSGTLSTNEKLFF. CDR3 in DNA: TGTGCCAGCAGTGGTACACTATCAACTAATGAAAAACTGTTTTTT.

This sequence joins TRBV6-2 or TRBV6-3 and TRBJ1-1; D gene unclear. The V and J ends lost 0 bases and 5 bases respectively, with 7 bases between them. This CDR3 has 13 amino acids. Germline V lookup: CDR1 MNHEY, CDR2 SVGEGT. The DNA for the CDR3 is TGTGCCAGCAGTTACTCGCGGTGGACTGAAGCTTTCTTT. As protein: CASSYSRWTEAFF.

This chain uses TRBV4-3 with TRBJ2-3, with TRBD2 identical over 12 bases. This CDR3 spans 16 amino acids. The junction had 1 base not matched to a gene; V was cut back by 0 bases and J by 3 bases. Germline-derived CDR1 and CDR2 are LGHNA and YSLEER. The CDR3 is CASSQDLAGGTDTQYF. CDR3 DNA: TGCGCCAGCAGCCAAGATCTAGCGGGGGGGACAGATACGCAGTATTTT.

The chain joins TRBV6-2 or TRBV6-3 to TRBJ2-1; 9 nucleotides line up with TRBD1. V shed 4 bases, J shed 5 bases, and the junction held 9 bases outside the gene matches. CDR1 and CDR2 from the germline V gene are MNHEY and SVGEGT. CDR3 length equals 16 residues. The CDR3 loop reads CASSSHWDRDHNEQFF. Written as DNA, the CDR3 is TGTGCCAGCAGTTCTCACTGGGACAGGGACCACAATGAGCAGTTCTTC.

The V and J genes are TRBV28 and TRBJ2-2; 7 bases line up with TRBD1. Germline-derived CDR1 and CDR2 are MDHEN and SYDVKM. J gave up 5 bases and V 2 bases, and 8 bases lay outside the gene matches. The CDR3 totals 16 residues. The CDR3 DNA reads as TGTGCCAGCAGTTTAGAGAGAGGGGGCAAAACCGGGGAGCTGTTTTTT. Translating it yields CASSLERGGKTGELFF.